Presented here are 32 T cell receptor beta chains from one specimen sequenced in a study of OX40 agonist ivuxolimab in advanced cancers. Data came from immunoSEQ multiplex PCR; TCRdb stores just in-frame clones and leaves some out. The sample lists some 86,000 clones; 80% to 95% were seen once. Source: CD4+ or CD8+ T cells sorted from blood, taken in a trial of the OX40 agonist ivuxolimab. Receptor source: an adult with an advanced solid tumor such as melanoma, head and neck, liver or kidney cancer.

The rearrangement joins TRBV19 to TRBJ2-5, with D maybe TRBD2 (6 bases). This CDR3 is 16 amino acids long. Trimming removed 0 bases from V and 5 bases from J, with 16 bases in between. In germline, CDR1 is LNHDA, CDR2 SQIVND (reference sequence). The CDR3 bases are TGTGCCAGTAGTATAGATGGGCGAGCAGGGAGGGAGACCCAGTACTTC. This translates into CASSIDGRAGRETQYF.

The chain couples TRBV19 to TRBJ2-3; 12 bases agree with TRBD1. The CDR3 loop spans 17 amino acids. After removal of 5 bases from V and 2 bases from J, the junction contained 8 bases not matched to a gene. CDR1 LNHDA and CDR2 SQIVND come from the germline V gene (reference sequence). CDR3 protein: CASSPIGTGGLTDTQYF. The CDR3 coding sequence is TGTGCCAGTAGTCCGATCGGGACAGGGGGCCTCACAGATACGCAGTATTTT.

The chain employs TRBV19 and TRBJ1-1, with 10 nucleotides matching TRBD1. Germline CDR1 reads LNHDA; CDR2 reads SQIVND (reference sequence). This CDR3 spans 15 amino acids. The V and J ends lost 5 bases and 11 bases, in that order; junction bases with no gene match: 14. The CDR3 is CASSFSGTGDLFAFF. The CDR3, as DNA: TGTGCCAGTAGTTTCTCCGGGACAGGGGACCTGTTTGCTTTCTTT. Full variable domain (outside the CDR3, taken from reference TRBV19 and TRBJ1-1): DGGITQSPKYLFRKEGQNVTLSCEQNLNHDAMYWYRQDPGQGLRLIYYSQIVNDFQKGDIAEGYSVSREKKESFPLTVTSAQKNPTAFYLCASSFSGTGDLFAFFGQGTRLTVV.

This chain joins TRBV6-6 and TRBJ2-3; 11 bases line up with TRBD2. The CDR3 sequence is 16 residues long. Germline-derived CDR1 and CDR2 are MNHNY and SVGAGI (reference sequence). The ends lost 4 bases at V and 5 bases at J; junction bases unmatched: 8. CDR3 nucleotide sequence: TGTGCCAGCAGTTTAGATCTAGCGGGGGGCGGAGATACGCAGTATTTT. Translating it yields CASSLDLAGGGDTQYF.

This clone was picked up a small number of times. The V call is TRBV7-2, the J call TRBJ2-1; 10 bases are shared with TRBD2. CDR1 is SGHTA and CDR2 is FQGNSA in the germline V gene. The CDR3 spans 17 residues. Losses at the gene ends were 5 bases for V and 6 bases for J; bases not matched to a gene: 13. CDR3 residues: CASSPFAPSGGLNEQFF. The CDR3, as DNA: TGTGCCAGCAGCCCGTTTGCCCCTAGCGGGGGTCTCAATGAGCAGTTCTTC.

The CDR3 bases are TGCGCCAGCAGCCTCCCCACTCCTGAACGCACTGAAGCTTTCTTT. Its protein is CASSLPTPERTEAFF. The V and J genes are TRBV4-1 and TRBJ1-1, with D unresolved. The CDR3 is made up of 15 amino acids. Deletions cut 4 bases from V and 4 bases from J, with 16 bases between. Germline lookup yields CDR1 MGHRA and CDR2 YSYEKL.

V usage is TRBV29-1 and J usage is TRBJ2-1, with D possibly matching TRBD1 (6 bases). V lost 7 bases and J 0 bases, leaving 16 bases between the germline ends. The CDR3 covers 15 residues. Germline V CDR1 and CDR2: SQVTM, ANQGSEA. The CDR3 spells CSAQRDKRSYNEQFF. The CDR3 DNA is TGCAGCGCTCAACGGGACAAACGCTCCTACAATGAGCAGTTCTTC.

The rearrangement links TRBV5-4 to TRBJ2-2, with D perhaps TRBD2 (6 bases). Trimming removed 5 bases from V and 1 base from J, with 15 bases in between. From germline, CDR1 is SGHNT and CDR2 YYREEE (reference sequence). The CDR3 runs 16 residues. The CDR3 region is CASSNPGSGNTGELFF. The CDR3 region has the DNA TGTGCCAGCAGTAACCCGGGTAGCGGGAACACCGGGGAGCTGTTTTTT.

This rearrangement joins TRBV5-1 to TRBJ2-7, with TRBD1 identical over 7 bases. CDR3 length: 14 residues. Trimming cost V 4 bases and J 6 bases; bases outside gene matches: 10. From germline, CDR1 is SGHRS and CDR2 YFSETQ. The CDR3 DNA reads TGCGCCAGCAGCAAGGGGGACAGTGAGGCCGAGCAGTACGTC. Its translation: CASSKGDSEAEQYV.

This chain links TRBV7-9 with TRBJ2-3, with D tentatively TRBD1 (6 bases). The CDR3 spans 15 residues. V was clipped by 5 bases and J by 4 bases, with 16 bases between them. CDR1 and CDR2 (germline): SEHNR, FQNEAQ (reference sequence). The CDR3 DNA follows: TGTGCCAGCAGCATCGGCAGGGGTGGTTCAGATACGCAGTATTTT. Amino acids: CASSIGRGGSDTQYF.

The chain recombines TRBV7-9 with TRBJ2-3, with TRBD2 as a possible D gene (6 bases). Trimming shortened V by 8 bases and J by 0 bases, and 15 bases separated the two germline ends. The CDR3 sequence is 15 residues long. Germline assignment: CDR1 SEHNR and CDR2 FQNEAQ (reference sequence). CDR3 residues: CASVGIAGSTDTQYF. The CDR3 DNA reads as TGTGCCAGCGTAGGGATCGCGGGGAGCACAGATACGCAGTATTTT.

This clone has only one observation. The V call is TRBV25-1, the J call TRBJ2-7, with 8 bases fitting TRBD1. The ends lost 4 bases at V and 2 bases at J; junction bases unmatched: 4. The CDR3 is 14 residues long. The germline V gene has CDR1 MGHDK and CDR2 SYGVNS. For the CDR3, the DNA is TGTGCCAGCAGTGTGACAGGGGTCACCTACGAGCAGTACTTC. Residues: CASSVTGVTYEQYF.

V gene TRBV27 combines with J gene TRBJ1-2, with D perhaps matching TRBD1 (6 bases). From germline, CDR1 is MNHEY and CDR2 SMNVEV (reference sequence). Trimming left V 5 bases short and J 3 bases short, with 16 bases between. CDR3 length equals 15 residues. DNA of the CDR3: TGTGCCAGCAGTAGATCGGACAGCGTTCACTATGGCTACACCTTC. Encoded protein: CASSRSDSVHYGYTF.

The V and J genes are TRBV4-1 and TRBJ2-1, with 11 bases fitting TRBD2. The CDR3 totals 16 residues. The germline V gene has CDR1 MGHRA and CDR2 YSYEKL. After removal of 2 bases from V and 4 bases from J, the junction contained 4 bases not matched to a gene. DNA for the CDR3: TGCGCCAGCAGCCAATTAGCGGGGGGGATATACAATGAGCAGTTCTTC. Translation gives CASSQLAGGIYNEQFF.

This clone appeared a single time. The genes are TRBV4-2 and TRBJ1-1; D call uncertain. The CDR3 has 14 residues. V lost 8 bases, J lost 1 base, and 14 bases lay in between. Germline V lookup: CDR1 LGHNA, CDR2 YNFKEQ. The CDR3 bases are TGTGCCAGCGGGTTGACGGATACGAACACTGAAGCTTTCTTT. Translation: CASGLTDTNTEAFF.

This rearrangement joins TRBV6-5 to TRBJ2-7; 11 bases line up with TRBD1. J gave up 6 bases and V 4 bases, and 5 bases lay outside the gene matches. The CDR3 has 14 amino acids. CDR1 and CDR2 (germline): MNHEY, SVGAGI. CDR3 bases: TGTGCCAGCAGTTTGGACAGGGGGCCCTCCGAGCAGTACTTC. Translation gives CASSLDRGPSEQYF.

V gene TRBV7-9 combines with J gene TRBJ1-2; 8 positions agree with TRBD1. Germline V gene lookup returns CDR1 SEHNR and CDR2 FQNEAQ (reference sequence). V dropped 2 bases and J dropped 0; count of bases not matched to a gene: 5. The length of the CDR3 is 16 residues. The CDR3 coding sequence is TGTGCCAGCAGCTTATTGGGCAGGGGGCCTAACTATGGCTACACCTTC. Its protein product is CASSLLGRGPNYGYTF.

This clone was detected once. The CDR3 loop is CASAGGANVLTF. CDR3 coding DNA: TGTGCCAGTGCAGGAGGGGCCAACGTCCTGACTTTC. The chain carries TRBV28 and TRBJ2-6; D is undetermined. The germline CDR1 and CDR2 sequences are MDHEN and SYDVKM. Trimming took off 9 bases at V and 4 bases at J, with 7 bases between the two ends. The CDR3 is 12 amino acids.

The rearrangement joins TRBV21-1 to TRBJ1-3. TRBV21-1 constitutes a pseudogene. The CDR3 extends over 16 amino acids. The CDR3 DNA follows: TGTGCCAGCAGCCCCCGTGGAGAGCCCTCTGGAAACACCATATATTTT. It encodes CASSPRGEPSGNTIYF.

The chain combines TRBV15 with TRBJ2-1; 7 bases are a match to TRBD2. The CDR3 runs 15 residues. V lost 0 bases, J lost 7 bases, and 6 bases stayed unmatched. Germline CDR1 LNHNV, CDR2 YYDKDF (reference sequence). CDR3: CATSRDRGGGNEQFF. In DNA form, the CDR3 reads TGTGCCACCAGCAGAGATCGGGGCGGGGGTAATGAGCAGTTCTTC.

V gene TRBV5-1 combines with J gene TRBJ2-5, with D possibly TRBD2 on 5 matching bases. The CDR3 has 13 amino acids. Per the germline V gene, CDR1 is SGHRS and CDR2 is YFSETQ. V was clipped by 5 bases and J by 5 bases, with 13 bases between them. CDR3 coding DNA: TGCGCCAGCAGTCCCGGGGTTGGGGAGACCCAGTACTTC. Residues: CASSPGVGETQYF.

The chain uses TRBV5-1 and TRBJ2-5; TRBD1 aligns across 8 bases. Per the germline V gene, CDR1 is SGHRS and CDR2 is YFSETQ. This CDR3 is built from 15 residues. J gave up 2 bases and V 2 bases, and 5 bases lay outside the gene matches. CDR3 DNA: TGCGCCAGCAGCTTCGGGACAGGAAGACAAGAGACCCAGTACTTC. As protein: CASSFGTGRQETQYF.

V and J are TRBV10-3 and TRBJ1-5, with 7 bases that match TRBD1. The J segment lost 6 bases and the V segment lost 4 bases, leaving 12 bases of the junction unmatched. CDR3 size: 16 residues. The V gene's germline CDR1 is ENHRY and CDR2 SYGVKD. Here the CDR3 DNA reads TGTGCCATCAGTGGGGGAGGACAGGCGATGGGTCAGCCCCAGCATTTT. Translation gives CAISGGGQAMGQPQHF.

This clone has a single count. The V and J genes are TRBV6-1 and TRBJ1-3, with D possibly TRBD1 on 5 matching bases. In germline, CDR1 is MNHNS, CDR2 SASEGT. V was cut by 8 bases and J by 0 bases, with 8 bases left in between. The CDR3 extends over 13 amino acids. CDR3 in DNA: TGTGCCAGCGGACACCACTCTGGAAACACCATATATTTT. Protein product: CASGHHSGNTIYF.

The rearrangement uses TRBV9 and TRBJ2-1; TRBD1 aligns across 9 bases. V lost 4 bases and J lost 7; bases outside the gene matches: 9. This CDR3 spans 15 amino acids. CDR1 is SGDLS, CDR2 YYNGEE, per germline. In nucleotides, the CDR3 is TGTGCCAGCAGCCCCCGGGGGACAGGGATAAATGAGCAGTTCTTC. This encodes CASSPRGTGINEQFF.

The CDR3 bases are TGTGCCTGGAGTGGCCGTGGGACAGGGGGCATGAATACGCAGTATTTT. As protein: CAWSGRGTGGMNTQYF. This rearrangement joins TRBV30 to TRBJ2-3; 12 bases line up with TRBD1. Germline V gene lookup returns CDR1 GTSNPN and CDR2 SVGIG (reference sequence). The CDR3 is 16 residues long. The trim removed 1 base at V and 7 bases at J, leaving 9 bases unmatched. Based on the CDR3 plus reference TRBV30 and TRBJ2-3, the full variable domain is SQTIHQWPATLVQPVGSPLSLECTVEGTSNPNLYWYRQAAGRGLQLLFYSVGIGQISSEVPQNLSASRPQDRQFILSSKKLLLSDSGFYLCAWSGRGTGGMNTQYFGPGTRLTVL.

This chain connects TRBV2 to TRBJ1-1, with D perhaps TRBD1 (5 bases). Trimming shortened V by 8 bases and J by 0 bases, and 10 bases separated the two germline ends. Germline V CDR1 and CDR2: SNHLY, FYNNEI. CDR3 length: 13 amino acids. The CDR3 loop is CASGAGMNTEAFF. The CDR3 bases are TGTGCCAGCGGGGCGGGGATGAACACTGAAGCTTTCTTT.

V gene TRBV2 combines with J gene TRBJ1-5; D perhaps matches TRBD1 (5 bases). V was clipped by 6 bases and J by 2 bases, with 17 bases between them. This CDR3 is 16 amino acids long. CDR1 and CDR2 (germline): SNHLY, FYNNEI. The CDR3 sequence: CASRSDRSSGNQPQHF. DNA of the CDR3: TGTGCCAGCAGGTCAGACAGAAGCTCGGGCAATCAGCCCCAGCATTTT.

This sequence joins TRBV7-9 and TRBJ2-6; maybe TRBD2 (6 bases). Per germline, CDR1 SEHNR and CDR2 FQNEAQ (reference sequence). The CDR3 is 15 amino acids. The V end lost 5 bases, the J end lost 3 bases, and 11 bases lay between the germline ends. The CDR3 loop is CASSGFGGGANVLTF. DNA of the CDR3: TGTGCCAGCAGCGGTTTCGGGGGTGGGGCCAACGTCCTGACTTTC.

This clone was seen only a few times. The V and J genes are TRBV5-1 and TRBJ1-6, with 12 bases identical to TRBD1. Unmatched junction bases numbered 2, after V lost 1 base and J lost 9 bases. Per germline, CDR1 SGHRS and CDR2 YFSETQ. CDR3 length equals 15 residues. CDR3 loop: CASSLTGQGASPLHF. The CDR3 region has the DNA TGCGCCAGCAGCTTGACGGGACAGGGGGCTTCACCCCTCCACTTT.

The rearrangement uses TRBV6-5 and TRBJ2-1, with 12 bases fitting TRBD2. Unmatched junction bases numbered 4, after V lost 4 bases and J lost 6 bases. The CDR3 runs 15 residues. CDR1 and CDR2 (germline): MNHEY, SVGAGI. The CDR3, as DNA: TGTGCCAGCAGTTCCCCTAGCGGGGGGGCCAATGAGCAGTTCTTC. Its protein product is CASSSPSGGANEQFF.

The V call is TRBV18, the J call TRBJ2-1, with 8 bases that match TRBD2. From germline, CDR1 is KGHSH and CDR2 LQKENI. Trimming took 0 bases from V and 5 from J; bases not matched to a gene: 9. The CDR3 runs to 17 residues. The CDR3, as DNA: TGTGCCAGCTCACCACCGGGGGCGGGGGGCGCGAACAATGAGCAGTTCTTC. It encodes CASSPPGAGGANNEQFF.